The 14 T cell receptor beta chains given below trace back to one sample, sequenced in a study of blood T cell repertoires in COVID-19. Using immunoSEQ multiplex PCR, the repertoire was profiled, and TCRdb retains in-frame clones only, with some absent. The sample lists 180,000 or so clones, over 75% seen once, with roughly 1.1% in the top ten. The sequenced sample consisted of peripheral blood. Receptors originate from a man aged 55 to 70 who had recovered from COVID-19.

This clone was observed a handful of times. The V gene is TRBV18, the J gene TRBJ1-2, with TRBD1 matching over 7 bases. Germline V gives CDR1 KGHSH, CDR2 LQKENI. V dropped 6 bases and J dropped 2; count of bases not matched to a gene: 6. This CDR3 has 14 residues. The chain's CDR3 is CASSPTDRNYGYTF. The CDR3 nucleotides are TGTGCCAGCTCGCCTACGGACAGGAACTATGGCTACACCTTC.

For the CDR3, the DNA is TGTGCCACCAGTGATTGGAGGGACGGTACGAACACCGGGGAGCTGTTTTTT. Protein: CATSDWRDGTNTGELFF. The rearrangement uses TRBV24-1 and TRBJ2-2; D possibly corresponds to TRBD2 (6 bases). V dropped 2 bases and J dropped 0 bases, with 12 bases sitting between them. The CDR3 has 17 residues. The germline V gene encodes CDR1 KGHDR and CDR2 SFDVKD.

This clone was detected only a few times. The chain links TRBV11-3 to TRBJ1-1; TRBD1 matches at 10 bases. Looked up from germline, CDR1 is SGHNT and CDR2 is YENEEA. The CDR3 consists of 14 residues. V was clipped by 5 bases and J by 3 bases; unmatched bases: 3. The CDR3 region has the DNA TGTGCCAGCAGCCCCGGGACAGGGGACACTGAAGCTTTCTTT. Its translation: CASSPGTGDTEAFF.

The chain employs TRBV3-1 (or the pseudogene TRBV3-2) and TRBJ2-7, with a tentative D call TRBD1 (5 bases). Germline loops: CDR1 LGHDT, CDR2 YNNKEL (reference sequence). The CDR3 contains 15 residues. The ends were cut back, 2 bases at V and 3 bases at J, with 14 bases in the middle. The DNA for the CDR3 is TGTGCCAGCAGCCAATTTGCAGGGCTCCTCTACGAGCAGTACTTC. Translated: CASSQFAGLLYEQYF.

The chain is built from TRBV15 and TRBJ1-2, with TRBD1 matching over 7 bases. The CDR3 runs 17 residues. Germline values: CDR1 LNHNV, CDR2 YYDKDF (reference sequence). The V and J ends lost 0 bases and 0 bases, in that order; junction bases with no gene match: 7. DNA of the CDR3: TGTGCCACCAGCAGAGAATCGATGAGGGGGCCTAACTATGGCTACACCTTC. Amino acid sequence: CATSRESMRGPNYGYTF.

The chain links TRBV3-1 (or the pseudogene TRBV3-2) to TRBJ2-1; no clear D gene. CDR3 length: 13 amino acids. Germline CDR1 is LGHDT and CDR2 is YNNKEL (reference sequence). V shed 3 bases and J shed 8 bases, with 11 bases lying between them. As DNA, the CDR3 is TGTGCCAGCAGCCACGAGAACCTGCATGAGCAGTTCTTC. Protein: CASSHENLHEQFF.

This chain connects TRBV14 to TRBJ2-3, with TRBD1 identical over 8 bases. Germline V gene sequence: CDR1 SGHDN, CDR2 FVKESK. The CDR3 sequence is 16 residues long. Trimming took 1 base from V and 4 from J; bases not matched to a gene: 7. Here the CDR3 reads CASSQAGGQEADTQYF. The CDR3 DNA reads as TGTGCCAGCAGCCAAGCAGGGGGACAGGAGGCAGATACGCAGTATTTT. The full variable domain, in which reference TRBV14 and TRBJ2-3 provide the parts outside the CDR3, is EAGVTQFPSHSVIEKGQTVTLRCDPISGHDNLYWYRRVMGKEIKFLLHFVKESKQDESGMPNNRFLAERTGGTYSTLKVQPAELEDSGVYFCASSQAGGQEADTQYFGPGTRLTVL.

The gene calls are TRBV19 and TRBJ2-5; TRBD1 matches 7 bases. Germline V gives CDR1 LNHDA, CDR2 SQIVND (reference sequence). This CDR3 is 16 amino acids long. V gave up 5 bases and J gave up 5 bases; unmatched junction bases: 14. CDR3 sequence: CASSSAVGTDVETQYF. The CDR3 DNA is TGTGCCAGTAGTTCCGCCGTCGGGACAGACGTGGAGACCCAGTACTTC.

This clone was picked up a small number of times. The chain combines TRBV4-1 with TRBJ1-1, with D maybe TRBD1 (6 bases). From germline, CDR1 is MGHRA and CDR2 YSYEKL. V was clipped by 0 bases and J by 4 bases, with 12 bases between them. The CDR3 sequence is 15 residues long. CDR3: CASSQDRGRSTEAFF. The CDR3 nucleotides are TGCGCCAGCAGCCAAGACAGGGGAAGAAGCACTGAAGCTTTCTTT.

This chain uses TRBV7-2 with TRBJ1-4; D is unresolved. The CDR3 is 14 residues long. The germline V gene has CDR1 SGHTA and CDR2 FQGNSA. V shed 2 bases and J shed 8 bases, with 12 bases lying between them. The DNA for the CDR3 is TGTGCCAGCAGCTTATCATATTACGAGGAAAAACTGTTTTTT. Encoded protein: CASSLSYYEEKLFF.

The chain has TRBV7-2 and TRBJ1-2; D perhaps matches TRBD1 (5 bases). Deletions cut 4 bases from V and 8 bases from J, with 17 bases between. Looked up from germline, CDR1 is SGHTA and CDR2 is FQGNSA. CDR3 length equals 14 residues. CDR3 sequence (DNA): TGTGCCAGCAGCTCGCTTGGGGGGGAGGGAGGCTACACCTTC. Translated, it gives CASSSLGGEGGYTF.

This clone was detected once. The chain combines TRBV27 with TRBJ2-5; tentatively, D is TRBD1 (7 bases). The length of the CDR3 is 15 residues. The germline CDR1 and CDR2 sequences are MNHEY and SMNVEV (reference sequence). The V gene lost 2 bases and the J gene lost 0 bases, with 10 bases spanning the gap. In DNA, the CDR3 is TGTGCCAGCAGTTTACAGGGGGGAAACCAAGAGACCCAGTACTTC. Its translation: CASSLQGGNQETQYF.

This rearrangement joins TRBV12-3 or TRBV12-4 to TRBJ1-2; 9 positions match TRBD1. V shed 5 bases and J 4 bases; nucleotides not matched to a gene: 2. This CDR3 is 13 amino acids long. This CDR3 is CASSEGQGYGYTF. CDR3 sequence (DNA): TGTGCCAGCAGTGAGGGACAGGGCTATGGCTACACCTTC.

The chain carries TRBV6-5 and TRBJ1-1; tentatively, D is TRBD1 (5 bases). Germline CDR1 reads MNHEY; CDR2 reads SVGAGI. The CDR3 runs 14 residues. The germline V and J ends were trimmed by 6 bases and 3 bases, with 14 bases remaining between them. The CDR3 DNA follows: TGTGCCAGCAGAGTTGAGACAGCCTACACTGAAGCTTTCTTT. It is translated as CASRVETAYTEAFF.